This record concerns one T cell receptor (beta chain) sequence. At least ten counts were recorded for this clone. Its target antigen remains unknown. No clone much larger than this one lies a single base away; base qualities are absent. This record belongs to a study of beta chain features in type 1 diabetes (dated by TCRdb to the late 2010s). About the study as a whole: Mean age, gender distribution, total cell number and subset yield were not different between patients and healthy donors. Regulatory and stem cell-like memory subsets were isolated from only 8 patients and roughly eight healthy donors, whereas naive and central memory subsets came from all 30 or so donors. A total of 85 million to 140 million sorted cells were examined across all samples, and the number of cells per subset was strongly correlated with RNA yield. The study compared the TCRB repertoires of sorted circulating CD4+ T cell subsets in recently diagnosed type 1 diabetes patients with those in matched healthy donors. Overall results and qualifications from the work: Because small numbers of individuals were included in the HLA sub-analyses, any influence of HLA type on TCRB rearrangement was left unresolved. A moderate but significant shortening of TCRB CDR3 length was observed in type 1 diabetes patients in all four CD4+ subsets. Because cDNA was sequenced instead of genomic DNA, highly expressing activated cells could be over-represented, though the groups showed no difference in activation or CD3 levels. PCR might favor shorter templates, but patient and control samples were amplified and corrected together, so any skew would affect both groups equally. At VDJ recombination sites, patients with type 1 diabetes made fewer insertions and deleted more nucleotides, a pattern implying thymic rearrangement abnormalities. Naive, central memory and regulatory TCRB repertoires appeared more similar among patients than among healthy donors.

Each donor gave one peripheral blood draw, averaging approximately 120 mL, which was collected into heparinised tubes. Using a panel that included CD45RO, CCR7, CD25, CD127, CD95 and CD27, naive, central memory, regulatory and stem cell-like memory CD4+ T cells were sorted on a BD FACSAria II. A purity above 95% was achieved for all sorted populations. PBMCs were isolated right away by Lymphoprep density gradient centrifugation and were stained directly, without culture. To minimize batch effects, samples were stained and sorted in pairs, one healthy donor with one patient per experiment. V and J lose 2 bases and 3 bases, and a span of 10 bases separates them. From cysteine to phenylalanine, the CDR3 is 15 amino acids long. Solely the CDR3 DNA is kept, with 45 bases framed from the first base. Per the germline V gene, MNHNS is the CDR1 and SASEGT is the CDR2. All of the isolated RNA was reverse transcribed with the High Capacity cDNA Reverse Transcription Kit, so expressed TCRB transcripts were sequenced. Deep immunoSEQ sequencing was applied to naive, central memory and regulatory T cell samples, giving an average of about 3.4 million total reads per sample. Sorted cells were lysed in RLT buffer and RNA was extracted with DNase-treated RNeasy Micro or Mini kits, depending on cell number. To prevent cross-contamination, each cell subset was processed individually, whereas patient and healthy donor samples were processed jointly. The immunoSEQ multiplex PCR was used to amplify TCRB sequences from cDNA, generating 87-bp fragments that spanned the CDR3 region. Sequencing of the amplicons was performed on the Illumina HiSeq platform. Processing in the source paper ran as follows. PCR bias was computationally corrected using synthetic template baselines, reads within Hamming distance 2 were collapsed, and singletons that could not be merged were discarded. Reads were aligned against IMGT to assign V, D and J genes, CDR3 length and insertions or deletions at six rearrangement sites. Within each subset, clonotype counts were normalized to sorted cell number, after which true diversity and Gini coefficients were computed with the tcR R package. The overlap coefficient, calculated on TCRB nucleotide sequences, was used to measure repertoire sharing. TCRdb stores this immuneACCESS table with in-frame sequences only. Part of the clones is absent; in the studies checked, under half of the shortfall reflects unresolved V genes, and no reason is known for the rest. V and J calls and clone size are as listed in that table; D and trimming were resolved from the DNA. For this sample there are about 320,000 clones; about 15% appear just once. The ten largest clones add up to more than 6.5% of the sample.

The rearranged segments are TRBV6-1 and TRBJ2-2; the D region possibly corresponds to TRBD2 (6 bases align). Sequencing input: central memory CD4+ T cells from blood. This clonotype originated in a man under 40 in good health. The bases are TGTGCCAGCAGTGAATTTGGGGGGTACACCGGGGAGCTGTTTTTT. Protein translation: CASSEFGGYTGELFF.